The 10 T cell receptor beta chains below all came from one sample that was sequenced in a study of T cell responses to AZD1222 COVID-19 vaccine. Libraries were prepared by immunoSEQ multiplex PCR; TCRdb keeps only in-frame clonotypes and omits some of them. The sample carries 130,000 or so clones, around 84% recorded once. The specimen comprised peripheral blood, sampled on day 0 of AZD1222 vaccination. The receptors were sampled from an adult in good health.

This chain joins TRBV5-4 and TRBJ1-2; possible D gene TRBD1, 5 bases. V gave up 0 bases and J gave up 4 bases, with 10 bases separating them. Germline loops: CDR1 SGHNT, CDR2 YYREEE (reference sequence). The CDR3 consists of 14 residues. The CDR3 spells CASSLGWGSYGYTF. The CDR3 nucleotides are TGTGCCAGCAGCTTGGGGTGGGGGAGCTATGGCTACACCTTC.

This chain connects TRBV6-5 to TRBJ1-4, with 7 bases aligning to TRBD1. Trimming took 6 bases from V and 8 from J; bases not matched to a gene: 6. CDR1 MNHEY and CDR2 SVGAGI come from the germline V gene. The CDR3 contains 13 residues. In DNA form, the CDR3 reads TGTGCCAGCAGACGACAGGGAAAGGAAAAACTGTTTTTT. This gives the protein CASRRQGKEKLFF.

The chain carries TRBV19 and TRBJ1-1; D call uncertain. The CDR3 runs to 12 residues. CDR1 and CDR2 (germline): LNHDA, SQIVND (reference sequence). Trimming removed 7 bases from V and 2 bases from J, with 8 bases in between. This chain's CDR3 is CASKARNTEAFF. Written as DNA, the CDR3 is TGTGCCAGTAAAGCCAGAAACACTGAAGCTTTCTTT.

The genes are TRBV29-1 and TRBJ2-3; perhaps TRBD1 as D (6 bases). V was clipped by 5 bases and J by 4 bases, with 13 bases between them. This CDR3 is 13 amino acids long. The germline gives CDR1 SQVTM, CDR2 ANQGSEA. In nucleotides, the CDR3 is TGCAGCGTTCGGCAGGGGTGGGCAGATACGCAGTATTTT. It is translated as CSVRQGWADTQYF.

V and J are TRBV11-1 and TRBJ2-1, with 7 bases aligning to TRBD1. V shed 0 bases and J 5 bases; nucleotides not matched to a gene: 4. The germline CDR1 and CDR2 sequences are SGHAT and FQDESV (reference sequence). This CDR3 contains 15 residues. CDR3 sequence: CASSLAGRGNNEQFF. The CDR3 DNA sequence: TGTGCCAGCAGCTTAGCGGGCAGGGGGAACAATGAGCAGTTCTTC.

This chain's CDR3 is CASSLTGGATDTQYF. As DNA, the CDR3 is TGTGCCAGCAGTTTGACCGGGGGGGCCACAGATACGCAGTATTTT. The genes are TRBV6-4 and TRBJ2-3; TRBD2 matches 8 bases. This CDR3 comprises 15 residues. The junction had 6 bases not matched to a gene; V was cut back by 5 bases and J by 2 bases. The germline gives CDR1 MRHNA, CDR2 SNTAGT.

This chain links TRBV4-3 with TRBJ1-2; unclear D gene. V was cut by 1 base and J by 0 bases, with 9 bases left in between. The CDR3 runs to 15 residues. Germline CDR1 LGHNA, CDR2 YSLEER. The CDR3 DNA reads as TGCGCCAGCAGCCAAGTAGTCCTGGCTAACTATGGCTACACCTTC. As protein: CASSQVVLANYGYTF.

The chain joins TRBV6-5 to TRBJ2-7, with D unclear. Trimming stripped 6 bases from V and 5 bases from J, with 8 bases between. CDR3 length equals 11 residues. Germline-derived CDR1 and CDR2 are MNHEY and SVGAGI. CDR3 in amino acids: CASSYLHEQYF. The CDR3 DNA sequence: TGTGCCAGCAGCTACCTCCACGAGCAGTACTTC.

This chain connects TRBV7-2 to TRBJ1-2; 9 nucleotides line up with TRBD1. Trimming at V came to 3 bases and at J to 7 bases, leaving 12 bases not matched to a gene. CDR1 and CDR2 (germline): SGHTA, FQGNSA. This CDR3 is 16 amino acids long. The CDR3, as DNA: TGTGCCAGCAGCTTGGGATTGGGACAGGGCATGACTGGCTACACCTTC. This encodes CASSLGLGQGMTGYTF.

On this clone: One end of the junction does not line up with germline, which may come from a read error. This rearrangement joins TRBV30 to TRBJ1-2; D is unresolved. CDR3 length equals 10 residues. Germline assignment: CDR1 GTSNPN and CDR2 SVGIG (reference sequence). The CDR3 DNA reads as TGTGCCTGGAGTGGGGAGGCATTGGACTTC. It translates to CAWSGEALDF.